These 28 T cell receptor beta chains originate from one sample sequenced in a study of regulatory T cells in long-lasting Graves disease. Specified time point: persistent/refractory GD, antithyroid drugs over 5 years with positive TRAb. Scientists built the TCR library using RNA that was extracted from PBMCs. Construction of TCR beta libraries relied on iRepertoire HTBI primers and on Arm-PCR targeting CDR3 regions. TCRdb analysed the multiplex PCR reads with MiXCR anew, one entry per CDR3 protein. Of about 460,000 distinct CDR3 sequences listed, roughly 22% are singletons. The specimen comprised peripheral blood mononuclear cells (PBMCs), sampled when the disease was refractory, from a patient treated with antithyroid drugs. All receptors derive from a female donor with Graves disease.

This chain joins TRBV20-1 and TRBJ2-7, with 10 bases matching TRBD2. In germline, CDR1 is DFQATT, CDR2 SNEGSKA (reference sequence). V was pared by 0 bases and J by 3 bases, with 5 bases of the junction left unmatched. The CDR3 has 15 residues. The CDR3 sequence is CSARDPLAGNYEQYF. The CDR3 bases are TGCAGTGCTAGAGACCCACTAGCGGGAAACTACGAGCAGTACTTC.

This clonotype turned up a few times. J is TRBJ1-5 and V is TRBV2; no clear D gene. The germline CDR1 and CDR2 sequences are SNHLY and FYNNEI. The CDR3 sequence is 15 residues long. Trimming left V 3 bases short and J 5 bases short, with 14 bases between. Written as DNA, the CDR3 is TGTGCCAGCAGTGATCGGTGGGCCTATTATCAGCCCCAGCATTTT. Its translation: CASSDRWAYYQPQHF.

This clonotype was detected once. A much larger clonotype is one base distant, so this may be a read error. This chain uses TRBV19 with TRBJ1-1, with D unclear. The CDR3 consists of 14 residues. Germline V lookup: CDR1 LNHDA, CDR2 SQIVND (reference sequence). Trimming left V 3 bases short and J 3 bases short, with 11 bases between. The CDR3 nucleotides are TGTGCCAGTAGTATTGCTTGCAGACACACTGAAGCTTTCTTT. Translated: CASSIACRHTEAFF.

On this clonotype: A much larger clonotype is one base distant, so this may be a read error. V usage is TRBV20-1 and J usage is TRBJ2-5; 9 positions match TRBD2. The CDR3 runs 15 residues. From germline, CDR1 is DFQATT and CDR2 SNEGSKA (reference sequence). CDR3 nucleotide sequence: TGCAGTGCTAGACCCGGACTAGCGTGGCAAGGGACCCAGTACTTC. It codes for CSARPGLAWQGTQYF.

This clonotype was counted a single time. J is TRBJ2-1 and V is TRBV28; D is possibly TRBD1 (5 bases). The CDR3 sequence is 14 residues long. Germline-derived CDR1 and CDR2 are MDHEN and SYDVKM. The ends were cut back, 5 bases at V and 4 bases at J, with 12 bases in the middle. The CDR3 nucleotides read TGTGCCAGCAGTACTCCTCAGGGTTACAATGAGCAGTTCTTC. Translated, it gives CASSTPQGYNEQFF.

The chain links TRBV9 to TRBJ1-3; no definite D call. CDR3 length: 14 residues. Looked up from germline, CDR1 is SGDLS and CDR2 is YYNGEE. Trimming shortened V by 3 bases and J by 0 bases, and 7 bases separated the two germline ends. CDR3 amino acids: CASSATVSGNTIYF. In nucleotides, the CDR3 is TGTGCCAGCAGCGCAACAGTCTCTGGAAACACCATATATTTT.

The V call is TRBV29-1, the J call TRBJ1-1, with 7 bases aligning to TRBD1. The J segment lost 0 bases and the V segment lost 4 bases, leaving 8 bases of the junction unmatched. This CDR3 contains 15 residues. In germline, CDR1 is SQVTM, CDR2 ANQGSEA. The CDR3 nucleotides are TGCAGCGTTGGATGGCAGGGGGAGATGAACACTGAAGCTTTCTTT. This gives the protein CSVGWQGEMNTEAFF.

Ten or more counts support this clonotype. V gene TRBV6-1 combines with J gene TRBJ1-2; the D is unclear. CDR1 MNHNS and CDR2 SASEGT come from the germline V gene. The CDR3 extends over 10 amino acids. V lost 7 bases to trimming and J lost 9 bases, with 9 bases between them. Written as DNA, the CDR3 is TGTGCCAGCAAAGCGGGGAGCTACACCTTC. Protein: CASKAGSYTF.

In this sample, this clonotype turned up a few times. This chain links TRBV28 with TRBJ2-1; no clear D. The CDR3 runs 12 residues. The germline V gene has CDR1 MDHEN and CDR2 SYDVKM. V lost 8 bases, J lost 9 bases, and 14 bases lay in between. The CDR3 region is CASATPPTEQFF. CDR3 coding DNA: TGTGCCAGCGCGACTCCCCCCACTGAGCAGTTCTTC.

The V and J genes are TRBV29-1 and TRBJ1-1; maybe TRBD1 (6 bases). Between the trimmed V and J ends, which lost 7 bases and 1 base, there was a span of 13 bases. The CDR3 is 13 residues long. From germline, CDR1 is SQVTM and CDR2 ANQGSEA. The CDR3 sequence: CSEVGGANTEAFF. Here the CDR3 DNA reads TGCAGCGAGGTGGGGGGGGCGAACACTGAAGCTTTCTTT.

The J gene is TRBJ1-4, the V gene TRBV4-1; D is unresolved. The V gene's germline CDR1 is MGHRA and CDR2 YSYEKL. The V end was cut by 4 bases, the J end by 0 bases, with 9 bases between. The CDR3 loop spans 15 amino acids. The CDR3 is CASSPFPPTNEKLFF. The CDR3 bases are TGCGCCAGCAGCCCATTTCCGCCAACTAATGAAAAACTGTTTTTT.

The chain couples TRBV6-1 to TRBJ1-1; D unclear. The CDR3 totals 11 residues. Looked up from germline, CDR1 is MNHNS and CDR2 is SASEGT. V was shortened by 8 bases and J by 4 bases, with 8 bases between the two germline ends. The CDR3 DNA sequence: TGTGCCAGCGAGCCTGCCACTGAAGCTTTCTTT. This codes for CASEPATEAFF.

The chain carries TRBV7-9 and TRBJ2-5, with unresolved D. The V and J ends lost 3 bases and 3 bases respectively, with 8 bases between them. The CDR3 is 13 amino acids. CDR1 is SEHNR, CDR2 FQNEAQ, per germline (reference sequence). The CDR3, as DNA: TGTGCCAGCAGCTTTGAGGCAGAAGAGACCCAGTACTTC. Amino acids: CASSFEAEETQYF.

This clonotype was observed many times. This chain uses TRBV27 with TRBJ1-1; D not certain. Germline CDR1 and CDR2: MNHEY and SMNVEV (reference sequence). The V gene lost 4 bases and the J gene lost 0 bases, with 9 bases spanning the gap. This CDR3 contains 14 residues. CDR3 bases: TGTGCCAGCAGTTCCCACGGATTGAACACTGAAGCTTTCTTT. Translated, it gives CASSSHGLNTEAFF.

A note on this clonotype: Just one base apart from a much larger clone, this may be a read error. This rearrangement joins TRBV6-5 to TRBJ2-7; D may match TRBD1 or TRBD2 (5 bases each). Per the germline V gene, CDR1 is MNHEY and CDR2 is SVGAGI. Trimming took off 2 bases at V and 7 bases at J, with 15 bases between the two ends. The CDR3 runs to 14 residues. This chain's CDR3 is CASSYGRGSGEQYF. CDR3 DNA sequence: TGTGCCAGCAGTTACGGTAGGGGTTCGGGGGAGCAGTACTTC.

This clonotype was counted only a few times. CDR3 nucleotide sequence: TGTGCCAGCAACCCACAGGGGGGTGGCATTCAGTACTTC. Residues: CASNPQGGGIQYF. V gene TRBV5-6 combines with J gene TRBJ2-4; TRBD1 agrees at 8 bases. The CDR3 has 13 residues. J gave up 9 bases and V 6 bases, and 8 bases lay outside the gene matches. Germline-derived CDR1 and CDR2 are SGHDT and YYEEEE.

In its sample, this clonotype was seen a few times. The rearrangement uses TRBV30 and TRBJ2-2; TRBD1 is a possible D gene (6 bases). Germline-derived CDR1 and CDR2 are GTSNPN and SVGIG (reference sequence). The CDR3 spans 15 residues. V was pared by 1 base and J by 5 bases, with 14 bases between. The CDR3 nucleotides are TGTGCCTGGAGTGACGGGTTAGGGACAACCGGGGAGCTGTTTTTT. It is translated as CAWSDGLGTTGELFF. Filled out from reference TRBV30 and TRBJ2-2, the complete variable domain reads SQTIHQWPATLVQPVGSPLSLECTVEGTSNPNLYWYRQAAGRGLQLLFYSVGIGQISSEVPQNLSASRPQDRQFILSSKKLLLSDSGFYLCAWSDGLGTTGELFFGEGSRLTVL.

This clonotype occurred a few times. The chain uses TRBV7-2 and TRBJ1-2, with D maybe TRBD1 (6 bases). The length of the CDR3 is 15 residues. Per the germline V gene, CDR1 is SGHTA and CDR2 is FQGNSA. V lost 5 bases to trimming and J lost 7 bases, with 20 bases between them. CDR3 sequence: CASSPGDIYFGGYTF. In nucleotides, the CDR3 is TGTGCCAGCAGCCCCGGGGACATATATTTCGGTGGCTACACCTTC.

About this clonotype: The CDR3 does not close with the conserved phenylalanine or tryptophan, likely indicating a read error. CDR3 DNA: TGTGCCAGTAGTCCTGATTCCGGAGAAAAACTGTTTTCT. Protein product: CASSPDSGEKLFS. The V gene is TRBV19, the J gene TRBJ1-4; D is unclear. The length of the CDR3 is 13 residues. Trimming left V 5 bases short and J 8 bases short, with 12 bases between. The germline CDR1 and CDR2 sequences are LNHDA and SQIVND (reference sequence).

This clonotype was detected ten times or more. Written as DNA, the CDR3 is TGTGCCAGCAGCTCTCACCGGGACAGGGGCCACGAGCAGTACTTC. It codes for CASSSHRDRGHEQYF. The V and J genes are TRBV7-9 and TRBJ2-7; 10 nucleotides align to TRBD1. The CDR3 is made up of 15 amino acids. The V and J ends lost 4 bases and 5 bases, in that order; junction bases with no gene match: 8. Germline CDR1 SEHNR, CDR2 FQNEAQ (reference sequence).

The chain carries TRBV20-1 and TRBJ1-5; D unclear. Germline values: CDR1 DFQATT, CDR2 SNEGSKA (reference sequence). V was cut by 1 base and J by 1 base, with 8 bases left in between. The CDR3 covers 14 residues. The CDR3 nucleotides are TGCAGTGCTAGAGTCCCTTTCAGCAATCAGCCCCAGCATTTT. It encodes CSARVPFSNQPQHF.

CDR3 sequence reads: CSARDLRTRGEQYF. The CDR3 region has the DNA TGCAGTGCTAGAGATTTAAGGACTCGGGGCGAGCAGTACTTC. The chain joins TRBV20-1 to TRBJ2-7; a weak D match, TRBD2 (5 bases). Looked up from germline, CDR1 is DFQATT and CDR2 is SNEGSKA (reference sequence). Trimming took 0 bases from V and 6 from J, leaving 15 bases between them. The CDR3 extends over 14 amino acids.

There are a few counts of this clonotype. The chain joins TRBV29-1 to TRBJ1-3; 7 bases are a match to TRBD1. Trimming removed 6 bases from V and 4 bases from J; junction bases left unmatched: 9. Germline loops: CDR1 SQVTM, CDR2 ANQGSEA. The CDR3 has 14 amino acids. For the CDR3, the DNA is TGCAGCGTAAGAAGGGACAGATCCGGAAACACCATATATTTT. Translation gives CSVRRDRSGNTIYF.

Many counts were recorded for this clonotype. The chain carries TRBV3-1 and TRBJ1-2, with 7 bases fitting TRBD1. The germline V gene has CDR1 LGHDT and CDR2 YNNKEL (reference sequence). Losses at the gene ends were 3 bases for V and 8 bases for J; bases not matched to a gene: 15. The CDR3 totals 16 residues. CDR3 DNA sequence: TGTGCCAGCAGCCACAGTTCCGGCCAGGGGGTAGGAGGCTACACCTTC. It encodes CASSHSSGQGVGGYTF.

A few counts support this clonotype. The chain combines TRBV11-2 with TRBJ1-1, with TRBD1 as a possible D gene (5 bases). V was cut by 3 bases and J by 0 bases, with 11 bases left in between. There are 15 residues in the CDR3. From germline, CDR1 is SGHAT and CDR2 FQNNGV. The CDR3 protein is CASSFTGQVNTEAFF. The CDR3 region has the DNA TGTGCCAGCAGCTTTACGGGGCAGGTGAACACTGAAGCTTTCTTT. The variable domain in full, with the rest retrieved from reference TRBV11-2 and TRBJ1-1, is EAGVAQSPRYKIIEKRQSVAFWCNPISGHATLYWYQQILGQGPKLLIQFQNNGVVDDSQLPKDRFSAERLKGVDSTLKIQPAKLEDSAVYLCASSFTGQVNTEAFFGQGTRLTVV.

This rearrangement joins TRBV28 to TRBJ2-7; weak D call: TRBD1 (6 bases). V gave up 7 bases and J gave up 7 bases, with 23 bases separating them. CDR3 length: 15 residues. Germline V gives CDR1 MDHEN, CDR2 SYDVKM. CDR3 loop: CASTLTGHPLREQYF. CDR3 nucleotides: TGTGCCAGCACCTTGACGGGACACCCCTTGCGGGAGCAGTACTTC. Looking up the rest from reference TRBV28 and TRBJ2-7 gives the full variable domain: DVKVTQSSRYLVKRTGEKVFLECVQDMDHENMFWYRQDPGLGLRLIYFSYDVKMKEKGDIPEGYSVSREKKERFSLILESASTNQTSMYLCASTLTGHPLREQYFGPGTRLTVT.

Only one count was recorded for this clonotype. The chain recombines TRBV5-1 with TRBJ1-1; D is ambiguous. Looked up from germline, CDR1 is SGHRS and CDR2 is YFSETQ. Trimming left V 1 base short and J 3 bases short, with 10 bases between. The CDR3 runs 14 residues. The CDR3: CASSLTSRDTEAFF. CDR3 bases: TGCGCCAGCAGCTTGACCAGTAGGGACACTGAAGCTTTCTTT.

This clonotype was observed a few times. V and J are TRBV6-2 or TRBV6-3 and TRBJ2-2, with D possibly TRBD2 on 5 matching bases. Trimming cost V 5 bases and J 6 bases, with 16 bases left between them. The CDR3 extends over 15 amino acids. Germline assignment: CDR1 MNHEY and CDR2 SVGEGT. The CDR3 DNA is TGTGCCAGCAGTCAGATACTAGGCGCGGCCGGGGAGCTGTTTTTT. The encoded protein is CASSQILGAAGELFF.